The rows below give T cell receptor beta chains drawn from one sample of a study of Graves' ophthalmopathy and Graves' hyperthyroidism. MiXCR, run by TCRdb on the multiplex PCR reads, gives a single entry per CDR3 protein. Of under 800,000 distinct CDR3 sequences in the sample, roughly 20% were seen once. The specimen sequenced was peripheral blood. These receptors originate from a woman between 18 and 30 years old with stable Graves' hyperthyroidism. Some clones in this sample may be carry-over from other donors' samples. Both conserved end residues are trimmed from each CDR3.

>TRBJ1-5|TRBV20-1
SARDYHGGQPQH
>TRBJ1-1|TRBV11-2
ASSLGSTEAC
>TRBJ1-3|TRBV12-3/TRBV12-4
ASSNKASGNTIY
>TRBJ2-2|TRBV19
ASRITGGDTGELF
>TRBJ1-2|TRBV6-5
ASSYDSSGGYGYT
>TRBJ2-2|TRBV4-1
ASSPTTYAIGELF
>TRBJ1-5|TRBV12-3/TRBV12-4
ASSSGRLNQPQH
>TRBJ2-7|TRBV20-1
SASLAGGTADEQY
>TRBJ2-5|TRBV20-1
SAKEWGGLQETQY
>TRBJ2-7|TRBV20-1
SARLAGDNYEQY
>TRBJ2-2|TRBV28
ASSSRTGSVGELF
>TRBJ2-7|TRBV4-1
ASSQEWGRGYEQY
>TRBJ1-5|TRBV12-5
ASAPVAVNSNQPQH
>TRBJ2-5|TRBV12-3/TRBV12-4
ASSTRLAGGQETQY
>TRBJ1-5|TRBV12-3/TRBV12-4
ASSLNRGGKNQPQH
>TRBJ1-1|TRBV15
ATSRWGREAF
>TRBJ2-7|TRBV7-2
ASSSWTGPYEQY
>TRBJ2-7|TRBV11-2
ASSPGGPEQY
>TRBJ1-1|TRBV7-2
ASSTNRGTEAF
>TRBJ1-2|TRBV19
ASCLSTTNGYT
>TRBJ1-2|TRBV6-2/TRBV6-3
ASGDSGRIILSYGYT
>TRBJ1-3|TRBV11-2
ASSRNSGGNTIY
>TRBJ2-5|TRBV29-1
SGGTGFQETQY
>TRBJ2-5|TRBV2
ASFLFRGQETQY
>TRBJ1-1|TRBV6-1
ASSEALSVEAF
>TRBJ1-2|TRBV18
ASSPTGSRGSAGYT
>TRBJ2-4|TRBV19
ASRRGAGGEGIKY
>TRBJ1-5|TRBV20-1
SARALASYSNQPQH
>TRBJ1-1|TRBV7-2
ASSLPTGVAF
>TRBJ2-7|TRBV27
ASSLAPLYEQY
>TRBJ1-5|TRBV6-1
ASRPTVNSNQPQH